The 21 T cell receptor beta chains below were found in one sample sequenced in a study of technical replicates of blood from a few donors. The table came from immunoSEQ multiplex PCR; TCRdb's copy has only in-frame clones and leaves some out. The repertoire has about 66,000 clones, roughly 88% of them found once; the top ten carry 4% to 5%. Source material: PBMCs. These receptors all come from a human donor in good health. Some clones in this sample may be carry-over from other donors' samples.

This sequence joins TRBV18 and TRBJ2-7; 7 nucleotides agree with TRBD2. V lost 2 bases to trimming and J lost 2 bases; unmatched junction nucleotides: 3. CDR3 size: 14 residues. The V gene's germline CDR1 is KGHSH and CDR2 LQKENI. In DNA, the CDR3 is TGTGCCAGCTCACCATCGGCGGGGGCCTACGAGCAGTACTTC. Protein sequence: CASSPSAGAYEQYF.

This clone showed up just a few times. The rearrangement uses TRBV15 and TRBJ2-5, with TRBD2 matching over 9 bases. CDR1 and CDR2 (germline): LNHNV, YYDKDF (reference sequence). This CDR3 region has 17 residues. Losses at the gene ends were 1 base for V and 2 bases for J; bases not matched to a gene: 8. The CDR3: CATSRGRLAAYQETQYF. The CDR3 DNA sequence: TGTGCCACCAGCAGAGGCCGACTAGCGGCCTATCAAGAGACCCAGTACTTC.

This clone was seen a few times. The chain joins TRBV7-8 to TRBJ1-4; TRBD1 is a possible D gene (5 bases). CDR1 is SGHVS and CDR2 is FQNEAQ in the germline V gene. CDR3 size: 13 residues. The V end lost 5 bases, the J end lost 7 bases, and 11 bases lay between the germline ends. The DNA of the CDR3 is TGTGCCAGCAGCCCCAGGGTGGTTGAAAAACTGTTTTTT. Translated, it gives CASSPRVVEKLFF. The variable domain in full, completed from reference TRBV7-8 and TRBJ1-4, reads GAGVSQSPRYKVAKRGQDVALRCDPISGHVSLFWYQQALGQGPEFLTYFQNEAQLDKSGLPSDRFFAERPEGSVSTLKIQRTQQEDSAVYLCASSPRVVEKLFFGSGTQLSVL.

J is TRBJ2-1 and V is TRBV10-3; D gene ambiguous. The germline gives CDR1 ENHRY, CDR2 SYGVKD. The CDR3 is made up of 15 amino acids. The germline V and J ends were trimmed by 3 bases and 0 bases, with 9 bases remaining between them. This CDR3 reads CAISDTRSSYNEQFF. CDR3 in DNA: TGTGCCATCAGTGACACGCGTAGCTCCTACAATGAGCAGTTCTTC.

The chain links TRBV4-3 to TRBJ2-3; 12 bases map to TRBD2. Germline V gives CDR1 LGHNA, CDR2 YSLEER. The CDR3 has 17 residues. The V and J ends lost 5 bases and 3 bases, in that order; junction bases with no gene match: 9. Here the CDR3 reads CASSSRLAGDGTDTQYF. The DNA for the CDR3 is TGCGCCAGCAGCTCACGACTAGCGGGGGACGGGACAGATACGCAGTATTTT.

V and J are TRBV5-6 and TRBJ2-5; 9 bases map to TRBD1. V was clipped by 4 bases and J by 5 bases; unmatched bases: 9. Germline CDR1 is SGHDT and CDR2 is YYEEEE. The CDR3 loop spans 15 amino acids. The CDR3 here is CASSHVGTGWETQYF. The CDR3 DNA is TGTGCCAGCAGCCACGTCGGGACAGGGTGGGAGACCCAGTACTTC.

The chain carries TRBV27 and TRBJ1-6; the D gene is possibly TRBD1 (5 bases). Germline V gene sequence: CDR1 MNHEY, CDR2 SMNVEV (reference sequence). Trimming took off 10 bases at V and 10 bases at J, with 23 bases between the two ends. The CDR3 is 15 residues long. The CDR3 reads CATSERGRVSSPLHF. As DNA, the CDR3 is TGTGCCACCTCCGAGCGGGGCAGGGTAAGCTCACCCCTCCACTTT.

The CDR3 protein is CASSPSRGDTQYF. Here the CDR3 DNA reads TGCGCCAGCAGCCCTTCAAGGGGCGATACGCAGTATTTT. The chain has TRBV4-3 and TRBJ2-3; D is perhaps TRBD1 (5 bases). The CDR3 runs to 13 residues. V lost 4 bases and J lost 6, with 11 bases in between. The germline V gene has CDR1 LGHNA and CDR2 YSLEER.

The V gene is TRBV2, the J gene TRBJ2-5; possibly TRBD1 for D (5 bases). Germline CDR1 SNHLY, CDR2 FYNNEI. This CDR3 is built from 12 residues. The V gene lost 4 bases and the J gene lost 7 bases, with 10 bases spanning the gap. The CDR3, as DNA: TGTGCCAGCAGTGGAGACCAGGGGACCCAGTACTTC. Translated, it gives CASSGDQGTQYF.

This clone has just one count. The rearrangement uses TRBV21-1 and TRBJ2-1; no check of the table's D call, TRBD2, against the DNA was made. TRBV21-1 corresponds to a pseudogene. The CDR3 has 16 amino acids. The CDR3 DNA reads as TGTGCCAGCAGCAAAGCCGCCGGACTTCTACACAATGAGCAGTTCTTC. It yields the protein CASSKAAGLLHNEQFF.

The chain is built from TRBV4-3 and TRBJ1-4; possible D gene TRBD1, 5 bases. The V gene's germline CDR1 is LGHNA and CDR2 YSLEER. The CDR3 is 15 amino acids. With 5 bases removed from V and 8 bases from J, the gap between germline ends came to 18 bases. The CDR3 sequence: CASSWLGGGREKLFF. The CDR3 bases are TGCGCCAGCAGCTGGCTCGGGGGGGGTAGGGAAAAACTGTTTTTT.

CDR3 region: CSVEGQSSYEQYF. The CDR3 DNA sequence: TGCAGCGTTGAAGGACAGAGCTCCTACGAGCAGTACTTC. The chain recombines TRBV29-1 with TRBJ2-7; D is perhaps TRBD1 (5 bases). Germline CDR1 and CDR2: SQVTM and ANQGSEA. The CDR3 loop spans 13 amino acids. V was cut by 1 base and J by 0 bases, with 7 bases left in between.

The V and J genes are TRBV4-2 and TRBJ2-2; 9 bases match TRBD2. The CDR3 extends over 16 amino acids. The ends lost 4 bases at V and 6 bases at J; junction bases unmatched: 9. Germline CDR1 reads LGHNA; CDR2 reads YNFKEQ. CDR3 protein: CASSPSSAGGPGELFF. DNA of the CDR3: TGTGCCAGCAGCCCCTCCTCGGCGGGAGGGCCCGGGGAGCTGTTTTTT.

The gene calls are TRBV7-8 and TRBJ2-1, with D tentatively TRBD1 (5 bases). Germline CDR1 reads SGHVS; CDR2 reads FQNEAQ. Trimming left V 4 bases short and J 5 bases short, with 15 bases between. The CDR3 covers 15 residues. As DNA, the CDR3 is TGTGCCAGCAGCTCTGGCCGGCAGGGCGACAATGAGCAGTTCTTC. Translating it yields CASSSGRQGDNEQFF.

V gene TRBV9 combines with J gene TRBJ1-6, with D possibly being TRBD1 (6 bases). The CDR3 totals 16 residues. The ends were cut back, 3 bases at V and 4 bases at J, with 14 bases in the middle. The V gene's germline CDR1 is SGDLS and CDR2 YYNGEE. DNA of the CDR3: TGTGCCAGCAGCGGAGGACAGTCCCCATATAATTCACCCCTCCACTTT. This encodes CASSGGQSPYNSPLHF. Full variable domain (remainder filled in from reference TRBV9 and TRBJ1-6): DSGVTQTPKHLITATGQRVTLRCSPRSGDLSVYWYQQSLDQGLQFLIQYYNGEERAKGNILERFSAQQFPDLHSELNLSSLELGDSALYFCASSGGQSPYNSPLHFGNGTRLTVT.

The CDR3 loop reads CASSQGGSGSYEQYF. CDR3 nucleotide sequence: TGTGCCAGCAGCCAAGGGGGCTCGGGCTCCTACGAGCAGTACTTC. V and J are TRBV4-2 and TRBJ2-7; the D gene is possibly TRBD1 (5 bases). With 1 base removed from V and 0 bases from J, the gap between germline ends came to 10 bases. This CDR3 has 15 residues. Germline CDR1 LGHNA, CDR2 YNFKEQ.

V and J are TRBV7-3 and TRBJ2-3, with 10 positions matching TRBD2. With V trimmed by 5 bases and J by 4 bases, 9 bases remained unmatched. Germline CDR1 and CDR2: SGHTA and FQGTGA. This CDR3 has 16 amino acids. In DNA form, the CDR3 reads TGTGCCAGCAGCCCACAAGCGGGAGGGGTATCAGATACGCAGTATTTT. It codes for CASSPQAGGVSDTQYF. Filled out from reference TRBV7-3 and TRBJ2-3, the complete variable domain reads GAGVSQTPSNKVTEKGKYVELRCDPISGHTALYWYRQSLGQGPEFLIYFQGTGAADDSGLPNDRFFAVRPEGSVSTLKIQRTERGDSAVYLCASSPQAGGVSDTQYFGPGTRLTVL.

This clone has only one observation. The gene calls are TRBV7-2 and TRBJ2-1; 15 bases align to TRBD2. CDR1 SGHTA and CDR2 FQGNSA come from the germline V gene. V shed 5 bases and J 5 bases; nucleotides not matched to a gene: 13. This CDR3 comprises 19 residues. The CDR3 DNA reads TGTGCCAGCAGCGTAACCGGGACTAGCGGGGGGTTTAAAAACAATGAGCAGTTCTTC. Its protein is CASSVTGTSGGFKNNEQFF.

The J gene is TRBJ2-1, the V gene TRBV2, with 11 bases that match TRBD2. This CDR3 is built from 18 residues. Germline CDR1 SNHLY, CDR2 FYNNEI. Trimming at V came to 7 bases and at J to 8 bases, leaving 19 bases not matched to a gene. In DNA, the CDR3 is TGTGCCAGCAAAGAGAGGCCTAGCGGGGGGTCCTTCGGCGATGAGCAGTTCTTC. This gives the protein CASKERPSGGSFGDEQFF.

The CDR3 DNA reads TGTGCCAGCAGCTCCAGAGGGTATAATTCACCCCTCCACTTT. It codes for CASSSRGYNSPLHF. V gene TRBV11-2 combines with J gene TRBJ1-6; D call uncertain. The ends were cut back, 4 bases at V and 4 bases at J, with 8 bases in the middle. Germline lookup yields CDR1 SGHAT and CDR2 FQNNGV. This CDR3 region has 14 residues.

The DNA of the CDR3 is TGTGCCAGCGGCTCACTATTTAGCGGATCCACAGATACGCAGTATTTT. It encodes CASGSLFSGSTDTQYF. The chain recombines TRBV2 with TRBJ2-3; possible D gene TRBD2, 6 bases. The CDR3 consists of 16 residues. V was cut by 8 bases and J by 2 bases, with 20 bases left in between. CDR1 and CDR2 from the germline V gene are SNHLY and FYNNEI. Filled out from reference TRBV2 and TRBJ2-3, the complete variable domain reads EPEVTQTPSHQVTQMGQEVILRCVPISNHLYFYWYRQILGQKVEFLVSFYNNEISEKSEIFDDQFSVERPDGSNFTLKIRSTKLEDSAMYFCASGSLFSGSTDTQYFGPGTRLTVL.